This T cell receptor (beta chain) comes out of a study of blood T cell repertoires in COVID-19. Across the whole study: Collection of acute and convalescent COVID-19 samples took place in the United States, Italy and Spain. T cells, B-cell-depleted T cells, or PBMCs supplied cDNA or gDNA.

V gave up 2 bases and J gave up 6 bases, with 17 bases separating them. CDR3 length: 16 amino acids. Germline assignment: CDR1 LGHNA and CDR2 YNFKEQ. Cohort allocation depended upon clinical history that participants reported. Per the authors' pipeline: Estimation of nucleated cell counts relied on the amplification of reference gene primers. TCRdb's copy holds only in-frame clones and misses some; the assay was immunoSEQ multiplex PCR. V, J and clone size are taken as reported in that table, and D and trimming were inferred from the DNA itself. The repertoire consists of approximately 210,000 clones, with 70% to 90% occurring once and the leading ten covering approximately 4.6%.

Input material: PBMCs or T cells enriched from blood (not recorded which). V usage is TRBV4-2 and J usage is TRBJ1-3, with a weak D call TRBD1 (6 bases). The clonotype was recovered from a man under 40 with acute COVID-19. The DNA for the CDR3 is TGTGCCAGCAGCCAATTAGGGACGAGGGACACAAACACCATATATTTT. As protein: CASSQLGTRDTNTIYF.